These 7 T cell receptor beta chains originate from one sample sequenced in a study of blood T cell repertoires in COVID-19. This table comes from immunoSEQ multiplex PCR, and its TCRdb copy is limited to in-frame clones, with some not included. The table lists about 250,000 clones, 88% of them singletons. The sample comprised PBMCs or T cells enriched from blood (not recorded which). The receptor set was obtained from a woman aged 50 to 65 who had recovered from COVID-19.

The chain couples TRBV28 to TRBJ1-1, with D perhaps matching TRBD1 (5 bases). Germline values: CDR1 MDHEN, CDR2 SYDVKM. This CDR3 region has 14 residues. Trimming removed 2 bases at V and 1 base at J, with 8 bases between. The DNA for the CDR3 is TGTGCCAGCAGTTTAACGGACACGAACACTGAAGCTTTCTTT. Translating gives CASSLTDTNTEAFF.

V and J are TRBV11-2 and TRBJ2-7; TRBD2 agrees at 7 bases. CDR1 is SGHAT, CDR2 FQNNGV, per germline. The CDR3 is made up of 13 amino acids. Trimming took 3 bases from V and 6 from J; bases not matched to a gene: 5. The CDR3 nucleotides are TGTGCCAGCAGCTTTAGTTCGGGGGGCGAGCAGTACTTC. Translated: CASSFSSGGEQYF.

With regard to this clone: The same CDR3 also results from other DNA sequences found in this sample. DNA of the CDR3: TGTGCCAGCAGTTACTCCGGGGGGAATGAAAAACTGTTTTTT. Encoded protein: CASSYSGGNEKLFF. This chain joins TRBV6-5 and TRBJ1-4; TRBD1 might be the D (5 bases). This CDR3 contains 14 residues. Germline-derived CDR1 and CDR2 are MNHEY and SVGAGI. The V and J ends lost 0 bases and 5 bases respectively, with 7 bases between them.

The chain is built from TRBV19 and TRBJ2-1; 10 positions agree with TRBD1. CDR1 and CDR2 (germline): LNHDA, SQIVND (reference sequence). Trimming cost V 5 bases and J 6 bases; bases outside gene matches: 10. There are 16 residues in the CDR3. The CDR3 DNA sequence: TGTGCCAGTAGTTCGGACGGGACAGGGGTTCGCAATGAGCAGTTCTTC. Its translation is CASSSDGTGVRNEQFF.

The gene calls are TRBV28 and TRBJ2-2; 10 bases match TRBD2. Germline V gene sequence: CDR1 MDHEN, CDR2 SYDVKM. J was trimmed by 6 bases and V by 6 bases; bases with no gene match: 7. This CDR3 region has 15 residues. The CDR3 sequence is CASRRAGGQSGELFF. The CDR3 region has the DNA TGTGCCAGCAGACGAGCGGGAGGGCAGTCCGGGGAGCTGTTTTTT. The full variable domain, its missing parts supplied by reference TRBV28 and TRBJ2-2, is DVKVTQSSRYLVKRTGEKVFLECVQDMDHENMFWYRQDPGLGLRLIYFSYDVKMKEKGDIPEGYSVSREKKERFSLILESASTNQTSMYLCASRRAGGQSGELFFGEGSRLTVL.

This chain joins TRBV7-8 and TRBJ2-7; D is possibly TRBD2 (5 bases). The length of the CDR3 is 14 residues. Trimming took 4 bases from V and 2 from J, leaving 12 bases between them. Germline-derived CDR1 and CDR2 are SGHVS and FQNEAQ. The CDR3 nucleotides read TGTGCCAGCAGCTACTCCACGGGAACCTACGAGCAGTACTTC. Translation gives CASSYSTGTYEQYF.

The V call is TRBV6-5, the J call TRBJ1-2, with TRBD1 matching over 8 bases. Germline V gives CDR1 MNHEY, CDR2 SVGAGI. The CDR3 is 13 amino acids. With V trimmed by 4 bases and J by 4 bases, 2 bases remained unmatched. CDR3 amino acids: CASSFGQGYGYTF. The CDR3 DNA reads TGTGCCAGCAGTTTCGGACAGGGCTATGGCTACACCTTC.